The sequence of this T cell receptor beta chain was determined in a study of Graves' ophthalmopathy and Graves' hyperthyroidism. Notes on the study in general: The model's ophthalmopathy progression predictions had approximately 69% sensitivity and 72.22% specificity.

Lactation, pregnancy, uncontrolled infections and other autoimmune diseases were all grounds for excluding patients. PBMCs were obtained from roughly 10 ml of fresh peripheral blood. The CDR3 has 14 amino acids. The germline gives CDR1 DFQATT, CDR2 SNEGSKA (reference sequence). J was trimmed by 5 bases and V by 5 bases; bases with no gene match: 9. At least ten counts were recorded for this clonotype. The target antigen is unknown. The TCR beta CDR3 regions underwent amplification from RNA transcripts. An opening RT-PCR round employed HTBI primers and preceded a second-round multiplex PCR. TCRdb recomputed calls from the multiplex PCR reads with MiXCR, one row per CDR3 protein. The profile shows 350,000 or so distinct CDR3 sequences, 17% of them singletons.

The receptor comes from an adult man with Graves' ophthalmopathy. V usage is TRBV20-1 and J usage is TRBJ1-5; 7 bases agree with TRBD1. The specimen was peripheral blood. CDR3 sequence (DNA): TGCAGTGCTGTTACAGGGGATGGGTATCAGCCCCAGCATTTT. Translation gives CSAVTGDGYQPQHF.